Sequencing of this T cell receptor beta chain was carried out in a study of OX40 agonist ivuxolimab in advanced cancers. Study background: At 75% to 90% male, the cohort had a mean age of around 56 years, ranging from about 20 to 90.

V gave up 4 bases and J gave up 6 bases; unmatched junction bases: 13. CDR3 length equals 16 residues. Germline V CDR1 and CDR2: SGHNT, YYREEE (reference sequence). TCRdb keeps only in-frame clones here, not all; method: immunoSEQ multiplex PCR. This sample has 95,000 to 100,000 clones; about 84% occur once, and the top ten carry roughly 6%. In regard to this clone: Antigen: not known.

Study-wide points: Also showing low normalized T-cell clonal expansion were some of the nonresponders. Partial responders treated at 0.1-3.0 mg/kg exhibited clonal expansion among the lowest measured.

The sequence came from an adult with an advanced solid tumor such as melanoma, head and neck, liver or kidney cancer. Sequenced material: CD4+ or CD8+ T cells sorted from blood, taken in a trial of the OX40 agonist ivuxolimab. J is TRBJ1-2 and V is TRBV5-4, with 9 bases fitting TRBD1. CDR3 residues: CASSPIGGQGGNGYTF. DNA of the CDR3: TGTGCCAGCAGCCCCATAGGGGGACAGGGTGGAAATGGCTACACCTTC.